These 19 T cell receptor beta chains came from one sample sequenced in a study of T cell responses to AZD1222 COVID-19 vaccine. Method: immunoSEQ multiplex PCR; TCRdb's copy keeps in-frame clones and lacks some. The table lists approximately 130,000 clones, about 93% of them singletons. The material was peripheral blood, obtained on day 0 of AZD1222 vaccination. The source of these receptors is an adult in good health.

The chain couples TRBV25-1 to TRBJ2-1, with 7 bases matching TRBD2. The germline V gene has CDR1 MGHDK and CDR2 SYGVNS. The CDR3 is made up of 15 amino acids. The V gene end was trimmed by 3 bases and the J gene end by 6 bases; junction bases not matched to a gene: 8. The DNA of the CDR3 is TGTGCCAGCAGTGAGGGCCAGCGGGGCTCCAATGAGCAGTTCTTC. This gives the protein CASSEGQRGSNEQFF.

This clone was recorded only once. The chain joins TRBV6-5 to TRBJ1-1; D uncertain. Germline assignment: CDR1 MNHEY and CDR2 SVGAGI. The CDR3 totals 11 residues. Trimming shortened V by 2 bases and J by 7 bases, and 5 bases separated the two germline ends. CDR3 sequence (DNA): TGTGCCAGCAGTTACGAGGGTGAAGCTTTCTTT. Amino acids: CASSYEGEAFF.

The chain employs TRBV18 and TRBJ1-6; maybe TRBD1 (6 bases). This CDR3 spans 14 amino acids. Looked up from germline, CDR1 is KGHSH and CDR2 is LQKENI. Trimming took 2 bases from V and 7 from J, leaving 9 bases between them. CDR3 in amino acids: CASSPGGPNSPLHF. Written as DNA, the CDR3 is TGTGCCAGCTCACCAGGGGGCCCCAATTCACCCCTCCACTTT.

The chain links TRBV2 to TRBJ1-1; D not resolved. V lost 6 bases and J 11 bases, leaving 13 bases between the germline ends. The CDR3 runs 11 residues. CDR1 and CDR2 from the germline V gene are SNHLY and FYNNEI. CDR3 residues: CASSPVSQAFF. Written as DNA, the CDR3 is TGTGCCAGCAGCCCCGTGAGTCAGGCTTTCTTT.

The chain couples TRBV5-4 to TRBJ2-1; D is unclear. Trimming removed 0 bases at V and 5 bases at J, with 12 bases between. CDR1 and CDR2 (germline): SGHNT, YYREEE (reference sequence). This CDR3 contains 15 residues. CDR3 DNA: TGTGCCAGCAGCTTGGTATCCTACACCAACAATGAGCAGTTCTTC. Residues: CASSLVSYTNNEQFF.

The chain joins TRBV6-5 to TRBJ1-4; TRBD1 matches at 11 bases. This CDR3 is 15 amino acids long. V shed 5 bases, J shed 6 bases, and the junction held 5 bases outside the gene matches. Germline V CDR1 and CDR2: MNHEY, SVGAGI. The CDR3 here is CASSRGTGGDEKLFF. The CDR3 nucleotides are TGTGCCAGCAGTCGCGGGACAGGGGGGGATGAAAAACTGTTTTTT.

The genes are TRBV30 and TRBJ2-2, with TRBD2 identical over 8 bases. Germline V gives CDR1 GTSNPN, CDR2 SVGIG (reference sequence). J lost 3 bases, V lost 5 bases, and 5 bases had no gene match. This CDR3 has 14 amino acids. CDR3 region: CAWGAGGHTGELFF. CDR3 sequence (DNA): TGTGCCTGGGGGGCGGGGGGTCACACCGGGGAGCTGTTTTTT.

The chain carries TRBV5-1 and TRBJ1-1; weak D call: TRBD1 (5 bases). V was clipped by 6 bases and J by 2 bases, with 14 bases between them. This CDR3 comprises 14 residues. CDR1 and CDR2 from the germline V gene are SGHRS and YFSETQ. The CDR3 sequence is CASTYDSYNTEAFF. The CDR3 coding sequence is TGCGCCAGCACCTATGACAGTTATAACACTGAAGCTTTCTTT.

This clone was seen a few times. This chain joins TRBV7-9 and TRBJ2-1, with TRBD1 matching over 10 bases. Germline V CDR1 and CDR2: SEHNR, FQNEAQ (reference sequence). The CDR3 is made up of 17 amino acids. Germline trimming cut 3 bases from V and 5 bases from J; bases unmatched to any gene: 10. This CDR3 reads CASSLRGGQGPHNEQFF. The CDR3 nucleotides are TGTGCCAGCAGCTTGAGGGGGGGACAGGGGCCCCACAATGAGCAGTTCTTC.

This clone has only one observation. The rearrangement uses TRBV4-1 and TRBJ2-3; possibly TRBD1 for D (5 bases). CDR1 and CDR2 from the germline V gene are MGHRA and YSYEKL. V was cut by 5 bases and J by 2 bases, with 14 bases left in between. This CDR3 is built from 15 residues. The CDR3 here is CASSYGARFTDTQYF. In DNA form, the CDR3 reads TGCGCCAGCAGCTATGGGGCCCGTTTCACAGATACGCAGTATTTT.

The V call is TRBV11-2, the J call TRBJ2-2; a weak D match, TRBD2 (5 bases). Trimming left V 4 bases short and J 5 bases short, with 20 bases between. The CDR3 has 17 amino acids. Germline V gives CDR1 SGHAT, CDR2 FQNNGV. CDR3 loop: CASSYRRRGLMTGELFF. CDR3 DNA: TGTGCCAGCAGCTACCGAAGGCGAGGGTTGATGACCGGGGAGCTGTTTTTT.

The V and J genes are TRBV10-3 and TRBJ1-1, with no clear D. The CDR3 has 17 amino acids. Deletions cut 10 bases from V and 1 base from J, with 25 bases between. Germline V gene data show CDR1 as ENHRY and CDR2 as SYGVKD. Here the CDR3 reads CATTLKGQFPTNTEAFF. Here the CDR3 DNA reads TGTGCCACCACTCTAAAAGGGCAGTTTCCCACGAACACTGAAGCTTTCTTT.

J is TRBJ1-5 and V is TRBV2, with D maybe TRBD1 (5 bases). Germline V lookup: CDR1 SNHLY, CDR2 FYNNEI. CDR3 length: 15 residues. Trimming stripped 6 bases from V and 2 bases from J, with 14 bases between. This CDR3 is CASREGPVGNQPQHF. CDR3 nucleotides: TGTGCCAGCAGAGAGGGGCCCGTGGGCAATCAGCCCCAGCATTTT.

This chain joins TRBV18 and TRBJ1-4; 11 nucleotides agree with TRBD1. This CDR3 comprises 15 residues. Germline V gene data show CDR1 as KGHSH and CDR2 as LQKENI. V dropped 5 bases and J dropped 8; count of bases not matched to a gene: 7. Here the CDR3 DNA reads TGTGCCAGCTCATCGCGGACAGGGGGCCAGGAAAAACTGTTTTTT. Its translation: CASSSRTGGQEKLFF.

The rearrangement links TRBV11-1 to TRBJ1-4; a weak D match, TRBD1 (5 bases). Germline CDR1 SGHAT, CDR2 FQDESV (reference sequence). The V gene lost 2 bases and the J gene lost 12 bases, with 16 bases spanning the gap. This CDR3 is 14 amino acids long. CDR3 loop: CASSLNKGSIELFF. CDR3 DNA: TGTGCCAGCAGCTTAAATAAGGGGTCGATTGAACTGTTTTTT. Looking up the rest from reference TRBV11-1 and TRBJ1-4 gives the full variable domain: EAEVAQSPRYKITEKSQAVAFWCDPISGHATLYWYRQILGQGPELLVQFQDESVVDDSQLPKDRFSAERLKGVDSTLKIQPAELGDSAMYLCASSLNKGSIELFFGSGTQLSVL.

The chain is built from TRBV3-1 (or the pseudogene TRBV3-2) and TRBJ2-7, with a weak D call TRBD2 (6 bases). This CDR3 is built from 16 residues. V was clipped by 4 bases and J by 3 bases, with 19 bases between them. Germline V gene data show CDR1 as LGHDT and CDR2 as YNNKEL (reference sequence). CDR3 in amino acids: CASSPYAGTRLYEQYF. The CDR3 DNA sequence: TGTGCCAGCAGCCCTTATGCGGGGACTCGCCTCTACGAGCAGTACTTC.

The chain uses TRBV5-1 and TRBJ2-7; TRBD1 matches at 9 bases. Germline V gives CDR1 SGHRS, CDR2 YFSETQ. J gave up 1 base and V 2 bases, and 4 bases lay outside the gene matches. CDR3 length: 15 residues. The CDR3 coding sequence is TGCGCCAGCAGCTTTGGGACAGGGTTTTCCTACGAGCAGTACTTC. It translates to CASSFGTGFSYEQYF.

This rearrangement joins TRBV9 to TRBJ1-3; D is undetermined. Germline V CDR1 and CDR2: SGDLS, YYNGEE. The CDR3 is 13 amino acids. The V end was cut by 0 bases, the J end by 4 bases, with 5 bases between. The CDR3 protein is CASSVGTGNTIYF. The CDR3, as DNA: TGTGCCAGCAGCGTAGGTACAGGAAACACCATATATTTT.

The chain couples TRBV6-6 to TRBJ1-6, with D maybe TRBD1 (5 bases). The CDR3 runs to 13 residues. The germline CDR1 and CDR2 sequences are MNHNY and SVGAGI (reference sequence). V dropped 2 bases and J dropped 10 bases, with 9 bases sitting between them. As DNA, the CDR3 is TGTGCCAGCAGTTACAATGGACAATCACCCCTCCACTTT. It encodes CASSYNGQSPLHF.